A selection of T cell receptor beta chains follows, all from one sample in a study of blood T cell repertoires in COVID-19. Clones were sequenced by immunoSEQ multiplex PCR, and TCRdb holds only the in-frame ones, with some missing. The repertoire holds around 230,000 clones, with about nine tenths as singletons. Sequencing input: PBMCs or T cells enriched from blood (not recorded which). These receptors originate from a man aged 18 to 30 with acute COVID-19. Both conserved end residues are part of each CDR3. A D gene is named only where the DNA matches it firmly. Only part of the rows carry a size: once, few, many, or a class if the clone is expanded.

clone_size j_call v_call d_call cdr3_aa cdr3_nt
. TRBJ1-2 TRBV4-3 TRBD1 CASSQDRQGSYGYTF TGCGCCAGCAGCCAAGATCGACAGGGGTCCTATGGCTACACCTTC
. TRBJ1-5 TRBV7-3 . CASSLEGSQPQHF TGTGCCAGCAGCTTAGAGGGTAGTCAGCCCCAGCATTTT
. TRBJ2-3 TRBV10-3 TRBD1 CAISGGPGQGSDTQYF TGTGCCATCAGTGGAGGACCGGGACAGGGTTCAGATACGCAGTATTTT
few TRBJ2-7 TRBV28 TRBD2 CASSTNSGRGNYEQYF TGTGCCAGCAGTACAAATAGCGGGAGGGGGAACTACGAGCAGTACTTC
. TRBJ1-1 TRBV7-9 TRBD1 CASSLGQGANTEAFF TGTGCCAGCAGCTTAGGGCAGGGGGCCAACACTGAAGCTTTCTTT
. TRBJ2-4 TRBV4-2 TRBD2 CASSQAGTSGITFYWGKNIQYF TGTGCCAGCAGCCAAGCCGGGACTAGCGGGATCACATTTTATTGGGGCAAAAACATTCAGTACTTC
. TRBJ1-1 TRBV9 TRBD1 CASSGTGDTEAFF TGTGCCAGCAGCGGCACAGGGGACACTGAAGCTTTCTTT
. TRBJ1-3 TRBV30 . CAWSRQGTLDTIYF TGTGCCTGGAGTCGTCAGGGAACCCTCGACACCATATATTTT
once TRBJ1-6 TRBV10-3 TRBD1 CAISGGRGTGVSPLHF TGTGCCATCAGTGGGGGACGGGGGACAGGGGTATCACCCCTCCACTTT
. TRBJ1-5 TRBV5-4 . CASSSNGQNSNQPQHF TGTGCCAGCAGCTCTAACGGACAGAATAGCAATCAGCCCCAGCATTTT
. TRBJ1-1 TRBV6-5 . CASSSRGTSGTEAFF TGTGCCAGCAGTTCCCGGGGGACCTCGGGCACTGAAGCTTTCTTT
. TRBJ1-1 TRBV5-5 . CASSPRRGAAGGF TGTGCCAGCAGCCCCCGGCGGGGCGCTGCTGGGGGTTTT
. TRBJ2-5 TRBV11-3 TRBD2 CASSLVKTSDKYQETQYF TGTGCCAGCAGCTTAGTGAAGACTAGCGATAAGTACCAAGAGACCCAGTACTTC
. TRBJ1-4 TRBV7-2 . CASSFSPATNEKLFF TGTGCCAGCAGCTTTAGCCCGGCGACTAATGAAAAACTGTTTTTT
. TRBJ2-2 TRBV30 . CAWSSNTGELFF TGTGCCTGGAGTTCTAACACCGGGGAGCTGTTTTTT
. TRBJ2-1 TRBV5-8 TRBD1 CASRPGTGENEQFF TGTGCCAGCCGCCCCGGGACAGGCGAAAATGAGCAGTTCTTC
. TRBJ2-1 TRBV21-1 . CASSKGDGTSGSPSSYNEQFF TGTGCCAGCAGCAAAGGGGATGGGACTAGCGGGAGTCCTAGCTCCTACAATGAGCAGTTCTTC
. TRBJ2-5 TRBV19 TRBD1 CASSAKTGTGGRETQYF TGTGCCAGTAGTGCGAAAACGGGGACAGGGGGCCGGGAGACCCAGTACTTC
. TRBJ1-1 TRBV4-2 TRBD1 CASSQDWTGFDEAFF TGTGCCAGCAGCCAAGATTGGACAGGTTTCGATGAAGCTTTCTTT
once TRBJ2-1 TRBV19 . CASSIDLPVPNNEQFF TGTGCCAGTAGTATAGATCTTCCAGTGCCGAACAATGAGCAGTTCTTC
once TRBJ2-7 TRBV6-1 . CASSEIRREQYF TGTGCCAGCAGTGAAATTCGGCGGGAGCAGTACTTC
. TRBJ2-5 TRBV7-3 . CASSPTMWDIQETQYF TGTGCCAGCAGTCCAACTATGTGGGACATACAAGAGACCCAGTACTTC
few TRBJ1-5 TRBV4-3 TRBD1 CASSQDRGTGQPQHF TGCGCCAGCAGCCAAGATCGGGGGACAGGTCAGCCCCAGCATTTT
. TRBJ1-5 TRBV29-1 TRBD1 CSVDHRGRWDQPQHF TGCAGCGTAGACCACAGGGGAAGGTGGGATCAGCCCCAGCATTTT
. TRBJ2-1 TRBV6-4 . CASSDHTTGSTSYNEQFF TGTGCCAGCAGTGACCATACTACAGGGTCCACCTCCTACAATGAGCAGTTCTTC
once TRBJ2-1 TRBV20-1 TRBD2 CSASDSGSNNEQFF TGCAGTGCTAGTGATAGCGGGAGCAACAATGAGCAGTTCTTC
. TRBJ1-1 TRBV14 TRBD1 CASSQEPGGKGVF TGTGCCAGCAGCCAAGAGCCAGGGGGCAAAGGGGTTTTT
. TRBJ2-3 TRBV27 TRBD2 CASYTSGRADTQYF TGTGCCAGTTACACTAGCGGGAGGGCAGATACGCAGTATTTT
. TRBJ2-1 TRBV27 TRBD2 CASSLPLTSGRPGDEQFF TGTGCCAGCAGTTTACCCTTGACTAGCGGGAGGCCCGGTGATGAGCAGTTCTTC
. TRBJ2-5 TRBV6-5 TRBD1 CASRDRGRWETQYF TGTGCCAGCCGGGACAGGGGGCGCTGGGAGACCCAGTACTTC
. TRBJ2-7 TRBV25-1 . CASSGEDGDTYEQYF TGTGCCAGCAGTGGAGAGGACGGGGACACCTACGAGCAGTACTTC
. TRBJ1-2 TRBV19 . CASSIMAGHTYGYTF TGTGCCAGTAGTATCATGGCAGGACACACCTATGGCTACACCTTC
. TRBJ1-2 TRBV2 . CASSEARPSVYGYTF TGTGCCAGCAGTGAAGCCAGGCCCTCGGTCTATGGCTACACCTTC
. TRBJ2-2 TRBV6-5 TRBD1 CASRTTGGLTGELFF TGTGCCAGCAGAACGACAGGGGGCCTTACCGGGGAGCTGTTTTTT
. TRBJ1-1 TRBV9 . CASSVSHSGQTHEAFF TGTGCCAGCAGCGTAAGTCATTCAGGACAGACCCATGAAGCTTTCTTT
. TRBJ1-4 TRBV28 TRBD1 CASRDRPATNEKLFF TGTGCCAGCCGGGACAGGCCGGCAACTAATGAAAAACTGTTTTTT
once TRBJ2-5 TRBV9 TRBD2 CASSPEARPRLAGGRETQYF TGTGCCAGCAGCCCAGAAGCCCGACCACGACTAGCGGGAGGGCGGGAGACCCAGTACTTC
. TRBJ2-3 TRBV7-2 . CASSIRRGQDTQYF TGTGCCAGCAGCATTCGTCGTGGCCAGGATACGCAGTATTTT
. TRBJ1-2 TRBV30 TRBD1 CAWRRGQANYGYTF TGTGCCTGGAGACGGGGACAGGCTAACTATGGCTACACCTTC
. TRBJ2-3 TRBV19 . CASSIDSSTDTQYF TGTGCCAGTAGTATAGATTCTAGCACAGATACGCAGTATTTT
. TRBJ2-2 TRBV23-1 . CASSQSLEDANTGELFF TGCGCCAGCAGTCAATCGTTGGAGGACGCGAACACCGGGGAGCTGTTTTTT
once TRBJ2-5 TRBV25-1 . CASSVGPQGGMETQYF TGTGCCAGCAGTGTAGGTCCACAGGGGGGGATGGAGACCCAGTACTTC
. TRBJ2-2 TRBV24-1 . CATSGKAPNTGELFF TGTGCCACCAGTGGAAAAGCCCCGAACACCGGGGAGCTGTTTTTT
. TRBJ2-5 TRBV28 . CASSFPADGLGETQYF TGTGCCAGCAGTTTCCCCGCGGATGGCCTGGGTGAGACCCAGTACTTC
few TRBJ1-3 TRBV11-2 . CASSPGSGNTIYF TGTGCCAGCAGCCCGGGGTCTGGAAACACCATATATTTT
. TRBJ2-6 TRBV15 . CATSAAAFSGANVLTF TGTGCCACCAGCGCGGCGGCTTTCTCTGGGGCCAACGTCCTGACTTTC
. TRBJ2-7 TRBV6-5 TRBD1 CASSYDRTGGSYEQYF TGTGCCAGCAGTTACGATAGAACAGGGGGCTCCTACGAGCAGTACTTC
few TRBJ1-3 TRBV7-9 . CASSLGSPMVAGNTIYF TGTGCCAGCAGCTTAGGGTCCCCGATGGTAGCTGGAAACACCATATATTTT
many TRBJ2-1 TRBV4-2 TRBD2 CASSQDSGGSYNEQFF TGTGCCAGCAGCCAAGATTCGGGAGGCTCCTACAATGAGCAGTTCTTC
. TRBJ1-4 TRBV19 TRBD1 CASSPGGQGKEKLFF TGTGCCAGTAGTCCTGGAGGACAGGGTAAAGAAAAACTGTTTTTT
. TRBJ1-2 TRBV30 TRBD1 CAWRGDSSNYGYTF TGTGCCTGGAGAGGGGACAGTTCTAACTATGGCTACACCTTC
. TRBJ1-1 TRBV10-2 . CASSGVNTEAFF TGCGCCAGCAGTGGAGTGAACACTGAAGCTTTCTTT